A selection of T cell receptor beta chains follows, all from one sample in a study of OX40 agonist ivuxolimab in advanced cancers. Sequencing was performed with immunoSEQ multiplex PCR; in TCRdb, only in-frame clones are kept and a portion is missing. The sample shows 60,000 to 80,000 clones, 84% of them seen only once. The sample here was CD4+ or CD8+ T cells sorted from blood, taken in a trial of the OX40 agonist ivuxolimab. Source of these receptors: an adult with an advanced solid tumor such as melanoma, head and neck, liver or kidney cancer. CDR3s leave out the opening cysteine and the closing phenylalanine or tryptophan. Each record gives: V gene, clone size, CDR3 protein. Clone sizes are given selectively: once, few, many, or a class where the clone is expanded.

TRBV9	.	ASSVGSDPSRRY
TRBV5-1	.	ASSHEPGREHYEQY
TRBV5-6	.	ASSLAGQGWNQPQH
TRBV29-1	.	SVETPGRMYGYT
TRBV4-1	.	ASSQELLLKGEWRPDTEAF
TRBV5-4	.	ASSLGQGNTGELF
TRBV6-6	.	ASTPSPPRAGYT
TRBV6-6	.	ASSYYGTGSPEAF
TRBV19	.	ASRRPGQETQY
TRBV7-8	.	ASSFAGGNQPQH
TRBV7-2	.	ASSLAMAGSTAGANVLT
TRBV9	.	ASSVGSGNTIY
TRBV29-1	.	SVAAGTGGGTNTEAF
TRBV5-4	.	ASSSRDSSDTQY
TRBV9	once	ASSVDPGAYNEQF
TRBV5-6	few	ASSSIRSTGFYNEQF
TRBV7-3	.	ASSFGSGGTDTQY
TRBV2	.	ASSGLAGGPDGTQY
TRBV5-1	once	ASSGDVGVITEAF
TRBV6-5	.	ASSWRGGYPKETQY
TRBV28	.	ASSSSGGTGGYEQY
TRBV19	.	ASSIVGLLQLNTEAF
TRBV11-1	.	ASSLELGGGRDEQF
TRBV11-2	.	ASSLNSGGAGETQY
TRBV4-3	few	ASSQDTGVTGNTIY
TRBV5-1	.	ASSLAQGYEQF
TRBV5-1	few	ASSSPQGMNTEAF
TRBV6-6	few	ASVRATEAF
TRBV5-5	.	ASSWAPAGGTYEQY